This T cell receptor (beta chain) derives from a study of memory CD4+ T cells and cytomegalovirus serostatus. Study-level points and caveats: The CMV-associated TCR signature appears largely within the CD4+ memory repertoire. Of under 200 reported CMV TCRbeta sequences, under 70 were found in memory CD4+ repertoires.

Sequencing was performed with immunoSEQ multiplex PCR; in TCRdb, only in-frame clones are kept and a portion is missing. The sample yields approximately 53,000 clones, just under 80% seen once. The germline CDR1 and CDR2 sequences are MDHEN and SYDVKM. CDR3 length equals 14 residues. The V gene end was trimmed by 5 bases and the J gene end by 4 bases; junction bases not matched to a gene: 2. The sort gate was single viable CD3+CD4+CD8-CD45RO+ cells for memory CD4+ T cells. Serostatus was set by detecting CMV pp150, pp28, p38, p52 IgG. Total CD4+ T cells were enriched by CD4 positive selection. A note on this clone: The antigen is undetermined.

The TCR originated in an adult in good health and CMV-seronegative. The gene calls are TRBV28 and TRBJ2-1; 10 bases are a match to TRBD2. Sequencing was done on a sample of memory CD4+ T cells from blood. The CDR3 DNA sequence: TGTGCCAGCAGTCCTAGCGGGAGTTACAATGAGCAGTTCTTC. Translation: CASSPSGSYNEQFF.